One T cell receptor (beta chain) is described in this entry. No antigen is known for it. The input lacks base qualities; no much larger clone sits a single base away. The intended sense of this specimen's time point label: baseline before first vaccination. Samples from vaccinated people were obtained from the UK trials COV001 and COV002, which included a single-blind randomized controlled phase 2/3 trial of AZD1222 (ChAdOx1 nCoV-19) in healthy adults. Trial participant PBMC samples were collected at day 0 and day 28 after the second dose for TCRbeta chain sequencing. The data stem from a study of T cell responses to AZD1222 COVID-19 vaccine (dated by TCRdb to about 2021). Some background on the complete study: Because spike-specific TCR depth and breadth did not differ between the two schedules, AZD1222 recipients who got a second dose at roughly 4 weeks were pooled with those who got a second dose at roughly 12 weeks. A total of approximately 230 trial participants underwent TCR sequencing, of whom approximately 210 received two doses of AZD1222 and 26 received two doses of the MenACWY control vaccine. Trial participants were enrolled into age subgroups of 18-55, 56-69 and 70-plus years, which contained about 150, 27 and 61 TCR-sequenced participants, respectively.

The CDR3, from cysteine to phenylalanine, totals 14 residues. Only the CDR3 part of the read is kept: 42 bases, read in frame from the first base. V is shortened by 0 bases, J by 2 bases, and the region joining them spans 9 bases. The germline V gene (reference sequence) gives CDR1 as SGHKS and CDR2 as YYEKEE. The paper as a whole reports these results and caveats: In the small 56-69-year group, the increase in depth fell short of significance, most likely because of low power. The vaccine-associated CD4 TCRs covered the entire spike protein, and the dominant responses fell in regions 160-218 and 743-854. Participants were mostly white British and included more females than males, and it was suggested by the authors that clonal diversity may have been underestimated. After two AZD1222 doses, spike-specific TCR breadth and depth were significantly higher than at day 0 and than in MenACWY recipients. Conclusions about previously exposed vaccinees were limited because only 6 or 7 AZD1222 recipients were SARS-CoV-2 seropositive at baseline. No day 14 peak-response samples were available, so repertoires were characterized only after the peak T cell response. Nearly half of unique spike-specific TCRs reportedly recognized epitopes outside regions mutated in the B.1.351 and B.1.1.7 variants.

The CDR3 regions of human TCRbeta chains were analyzed by immunosequencing. Turning to the authors' computational methods: TCRs in the repertoires were compared against a reference library of SARS-CoV-2-specific TCRs that had been generated with the MIRA antigen-specificity platform. Breadth was defined as the fraction of unique TCRs that were SARS-CoV-2-associated, and depth was defined as the fraction of total T cells that were SARS-CoV-2-associated. Each spike-specific TCR was assigned to its reactive spike region and to a CD4 or CD8 class using the MIRA data. Log10-transformed breadth and depth values were compared by one-way ANOVA with Sidak's multiple comparisons tests. As stored in TCRdb, this immuneACCESS dataset retains in-frame rearrangements with V and J assigned. A fraction of the clones does not appear; measured against another copy, unresolved V genes explain less than half of the discrepancy, and the remainder lacks a known reason. The D gene and trimming were derived from the DNA, and the V and J assignments and clone size from that table. Counted in this sample were about 30,000 clones; 85% to 95% of them appeared once. Roughly 7.3% of the sample is taken by the ten largest.

The input for sequencing was peripheral blood, taken on day 0 of AZD1222 vaccination. The chain is made from TRBV5-5 and TRBJ2-7; the D gene assignment is ambiguous. This receptor was identified in an adult in good health. The sequenced DNA: TGTGCCAGCAGCTTGGATGTCAGGCCCTACGAGCAGTACTTC. This encodes CASSLDVRPYEQYF.